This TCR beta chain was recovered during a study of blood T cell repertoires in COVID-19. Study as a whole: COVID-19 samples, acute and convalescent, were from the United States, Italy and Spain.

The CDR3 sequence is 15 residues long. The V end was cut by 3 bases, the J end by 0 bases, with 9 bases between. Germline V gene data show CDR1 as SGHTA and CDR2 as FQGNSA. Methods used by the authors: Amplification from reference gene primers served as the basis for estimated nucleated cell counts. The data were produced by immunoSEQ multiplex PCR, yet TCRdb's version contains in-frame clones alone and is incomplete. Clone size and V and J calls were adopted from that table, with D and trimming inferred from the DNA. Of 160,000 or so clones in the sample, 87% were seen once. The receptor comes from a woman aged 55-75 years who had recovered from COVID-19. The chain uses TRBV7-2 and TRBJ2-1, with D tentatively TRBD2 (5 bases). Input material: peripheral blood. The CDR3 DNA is TGTGCCAGCAGCTTCGACTACCTCTCCTACAATGAGCAGTTCTTC. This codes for CASSFDYLSYNEQFF.